The clone carrying this TCR beta chain was recorded many times. Its target is not known. This specimen belongs to a study of T-cell reconstitution after alpha-beta-depleted transplantation in children. Whole-study results and caveats: Reportedly, roughly two months post-transplant, alpha-beta T cells arose from several hundred expanded graft clones.

Unique molecular identifiers were used to barcode this TCRbeta library. A single record per CDR3 protein comes from TCRdb applying MiXCR to the PCR reads. The repertoire holds 32,000 or so distinct CDR3 sequences, with approximately 6.9% as singletons. Per the germline V gene, CDR1 is SGHTA and CDR2 is FQGNSA. The V end was cut by 5 bases, the J end by 0 bases, with 11 bases between. CDR3 size: 15 residues. J is TRBJ1-5 and V is TRBV7-2, with no clear D. Sequenced material: peripheral blood, taken 60 days after TCRalphabeta/CD19-depleted stem cell transplant. The TCR comes from a child under three years old who had a stem cell transplant for acute myeloid leukemia, so the T cells may come from the graft donor. The DNA of the CDR3 is TGTGCCAGCAGCCCCCGAAGTTATAGCAATCAGCCCCAGCATTTT. Its translation is CASSPRSYSNQPQHF. The entire variable domain, with the rest obtained from reference TRBV7-2 and TRBJ1-5, is as follows: GAGVSQSPSNKVTEKGKDVELRCDPISGHTALYWYRQSLGQGLEFLIYFQGNSAPDKSGLPSDRFSAERTGGSVSTLTIQRTQQEDSAVYLCASSPRSYSNQPQHFGDGTRLSIL.